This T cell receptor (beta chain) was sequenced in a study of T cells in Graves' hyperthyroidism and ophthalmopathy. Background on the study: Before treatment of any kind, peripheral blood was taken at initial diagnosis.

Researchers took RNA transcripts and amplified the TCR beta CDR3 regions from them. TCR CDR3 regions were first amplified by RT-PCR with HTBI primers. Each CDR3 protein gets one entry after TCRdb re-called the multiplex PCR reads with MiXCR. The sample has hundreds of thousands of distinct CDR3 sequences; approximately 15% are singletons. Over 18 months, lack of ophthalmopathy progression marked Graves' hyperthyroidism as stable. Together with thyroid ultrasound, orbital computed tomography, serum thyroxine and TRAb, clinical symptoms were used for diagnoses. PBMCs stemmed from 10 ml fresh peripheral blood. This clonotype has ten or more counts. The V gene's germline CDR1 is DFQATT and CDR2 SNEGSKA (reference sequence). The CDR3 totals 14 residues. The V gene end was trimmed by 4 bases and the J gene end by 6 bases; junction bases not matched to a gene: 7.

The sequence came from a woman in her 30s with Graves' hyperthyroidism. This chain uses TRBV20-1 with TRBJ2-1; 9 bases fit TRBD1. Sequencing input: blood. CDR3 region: CSATGTGGFNEQFF. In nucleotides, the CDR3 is TGCAGTGCTACGGGTACAGGGGGCTTCAATGAGCAGTTCTTC.